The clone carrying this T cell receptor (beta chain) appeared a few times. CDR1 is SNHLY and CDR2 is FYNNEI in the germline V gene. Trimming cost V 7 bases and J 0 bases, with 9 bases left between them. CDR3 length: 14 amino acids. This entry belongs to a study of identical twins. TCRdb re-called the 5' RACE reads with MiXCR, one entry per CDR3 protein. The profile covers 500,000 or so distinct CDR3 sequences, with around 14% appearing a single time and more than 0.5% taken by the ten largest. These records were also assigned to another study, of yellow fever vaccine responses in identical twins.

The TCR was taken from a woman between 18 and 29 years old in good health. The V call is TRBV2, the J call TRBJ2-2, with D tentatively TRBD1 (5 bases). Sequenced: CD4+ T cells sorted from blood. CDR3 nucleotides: TGTGCCAGCAATCGACAGCCGAACACCGGGGAGCTGTTTTTT. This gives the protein CASNRQPNTGELFF. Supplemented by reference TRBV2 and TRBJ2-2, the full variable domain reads EPEVTQTPSHQVTQMGQEVILRCVPISNHLYFYWYRQILGQKVEFLVSFYNNEISEKSEIFDDQFSVERPDGSNFTLKIRSTKLEDSAMYFCASNRQPNTGELFFGEGSRLTVL.